This TCR beta chain originates from a study of cytomegalovirus exposure and HLA in healthy donors (dated by TCRdb to about 2017). As for the study more broadly: According to an earlier analysis of 550 to 700 of the donors, some 180 million T cells yielded over 100 million unique TCR beta sequences and about 300 Gb of sequence data. Using immunosequencing, the study profiled T cell repertoires from 666 subjects and related those repertoires to cytomegalovirus serostatus. Across around 400 genotyped donors of the cohort, an average of about 240,000 unique TCR beta nucleotide sequences per donor were sequenced, and roughly a sixth of those sequences were non-productive. Among the approximately 430 genotyped donors, about 85% belonged to the genetic ancestry cluster associated with self-reported Caucasian donors. Because of strong linkage in the cohort, roughly five DR-DQ haplotypes were treated as single units for association and clustering. Alongside the repertoire data, information on donor age, sex, ethnicity and CMV serostatus was compiled. To predict cytomegalovirus infection status, the study combined high-throughput TCR immunosequencing, statistical association of individual TCRs with disease status, and machine learning. A later analysis re-analyzed previously published TCR beta repertoires from approximately 700 donors and added high-resolution HLA genotyping to study TCR occurrence patterns. In a later genetic analysis, genome-wide SNP genotypes for about 65% of the roughly 670 donors were used, and that subset was treated as a discovery cohort. HLA typing covered class I and class II loci at four-digit resolution. In an earlier analysis of a few hundred of the donors, high-throughput TCR beta sequencing was used to judge whether each TCR beta V gene segment behaved as functional or pseudogenic. Rather than using new phenotypic data, the later analysis identified candidate immune exposures from TCR beta sequences and from how often those sequences occurred across donors. Every discovery cohort repertoire had been produced on one sequencing platform. About 280 gigabases of sequencing data and 70 million to 100 million unique TCR sequences made up an early release that covered 500 to 700 HLA-typed donors. The study aimed to test whether signatures of past pathogen exposure could be identified by cataloging public T cell receptors. The number of donors typed differed by locus, with about 629-640 for A, B, C, DRB1 and DQB1, about 500 for DQA1, under 610 for DPA1, and about 450 for DPB1. In addition to the first cohort of around 670 subjects, a separate validation cohort of over 90 different subjects was used.

The cohort comprised fewer than 700 healthy bone marrow donors. At the time of sampling, every cohort member was nominally healthy, though immune exposures that went unrecorded were likely present. The donor tested CMV seropositive, placing the donor among the 289 seropositive members of the cohort. A peripheral blood sample was collected from each donor, and TCR beta sequencing was performed on peripheral blood mononuclear cells. The Qiagen DNeasy Blood Extraction Kit was used to extract genomic DNA from the blood cell samples. Receptor libraries were prepared by the immunoSEQ multiplex PCR assay. For the multiplex PCR, a mixture combining 60 forward primers for TCR Vbeta segments and 13 reverse primers for TCR Jbeta segments was used. The CDR3 region of rearranged TCR beta genes was amplified from genomic DNA by a multiplex PCR assay. Amplified TCR beta libraries were sequenced as 87-base-pair reads on the Illumina HiSeq System. On the authors' methods: A later analysis counted tens of millions of unique TCR beta chains across the 666 repertoires, and 9.5 million to 11 million of these chains were shared by at least two donors. Raw reads were error-corrected and collapsed into unique sequences by a nearest-neighbor algorithm in which closely related sequences were merged to remove PCR and sequencing errors. V, D and J gene segments were assigned by aligning CDR3 sequences to IMGT reference sequences. For a sequence to be retained, at least a six-nucleotide match to both a V gene segment and a J gene segment was required. Rearrangements were classified as productive when the CDR3 lacked stop codons and remained in frame with V and J, and all other rearrangements were classified as non-productive. CDR3 was defined according to IMGT convention as the region running from the second conserved V-encoded cysteine to the conserved J-encoded phenylalanine. Sequences without an unambiguous match to a single V gene segment were excluded from the earlier analysis of approximately 560 of the donors. An earlier analysis of fewer than 650 of the donors classified V segments as functional when productive rearrangements were above 56.7% and as segregating when the standard deviation between donors was above 5%. A statistical classification framework was built to diagnose cytomegalovirus status from the catalog of TCR beta chain sequences. In a later analysis, TCR nucleotide sequences were compared against IMGT/GENE-DB human TR gene sequences so that V and J genes could be assigned. The TCRdist pipeline was used in a later analysis to assign CDR3 sequences and most-parsimonious VDJ recombination scenarios. In a later analysis, each TCR beta chain was defined by its CDR3 amino acid sequence together with its V-gene family, and reads without a unique V-gene family were excluded. A later analysis removed several hundred highly shared, low-generation-probability nucleotide sequences to deal with suspected cross-contamination and a sequencing artifact. For each public chain, a later analysis derived a clonal expansion index from normalized ranks of inferred template counts within each repertoire. In a later analysis, generation probabilities were computed with a VDJ recombination model fitted to out-of-frame rearrangements, and the resulting probabilities were checked against IGoR. In a later analysis, TCR-TCR, TCR-HLA and TCR-CMV co-occurrence was scored with hypergeometric tests, and a repertoire-size bias correction was applied to TCR pairs. A later analysis estimated false discovery rates by permuting HLA or CMV assignments 20 times. A later analysis grouped co-occurring TCRs with DBSCAN, adding TCRdist sequence similarity when clustering within HLA-allele-positive subsets. For co-occurrence clustering, repertoires with fewer than 30,000 or more than 120,000 public chains were excluded, along with 4 to 6 repertoires with anomalous nucleotide sharing. Entries here come from immuneACCESS through TCRdb and include only in-frame sequences with V and J called. Some clones fail to appear in such tables; in the studies checked, an unresolved V gene covers under half of the shortfall, and the cause of the remainder is unknown. V, J and clone size reflect that table, while D and trimming were determined from the DNA. The sample data list around 94,000 clones, and about three quarters of these were observed just once. In total, the top ten clones hold under 5.5% of the sample.

CDR1 and CDR2 are read off the germline V gene (reference sequence) as GTSNPN and SVGIG. V and J are truncated by 0 bases and 2 bases respectively, leaving an intervening sequence of 5 bases. The cysteine opens and the phenylalanine closes a CDR3 of 13 amino acids. Only the CDR3 DNA stays, 39 bases, in frame from base 1. The count of this clone is one. The antigen this receptor binds is unknown. No base quality values were provided; no much bigger clone lies one nucleotide off. Broader findings and caveats from the paper: The cohort was sequenced for TCR beta chains only, and without alpha or paired-chain data the features that could be detected were limited. Because HLA typing was unavailable for some donors at each locus, only the typed subset was used in association tests. Several of the top co-occurrence clusters appeared to be linked to parvovirus B19, influenza, CMV and Epstein-Barr virus, according to a later analysis. V-gene and J-gene trimming of TCR beta chains was associated with a missense DCLRE1C variant in a later genetic analysis, and the association was replicated in an independent cohort. CMV serostatus was the only immune exposure information available for the cohort. Sequencing depth was assumed to be roughly uniform across donors in the presence/absence analyses, though that assumption may not hold. Because counts were too low, about 15 rarely observed V segments, including chromosome 9 orphons, were left out of the earlier analysis of several hundred of the donors. A later genetic analysis reported fewer N-insertions in productive TCRs among donors in an Asian-associated ancestry cluster than the roughly 690-donor mean. The study gave a list of 150 to 200 TCR beta chains associated with cytomegalovirus. In a later analysis, some 18,000 TCR beta sequences were associated with specific HLA alleles at a false discovery rate of 0.05. While some public TCRs were present in many individuals, most TCR sequences turned up only very rarely across donors. Correlated functional status among segregating V segments might reflect linkage disequilibrium, but an unknown experimental factor could not be ruled out. According to a later analysis, most CMV-associated TCR beta chains appeared to be HLA-restricted, and the HLA associations seemed to be driven largely by CMV exposure. Some IMGT-functional V segments, including TRBV6-2 and TRBV6-3, could not be distinguished by the 87-base-pair reads and were therefore excluded. A further reported finding was that TCR beta sequences accurately predicted the HLA-A and HLA-B alleles for most subjects in the first cohort. According to the authors, the approach could potentially be generalized to other disease states and immunological phenotypes. A cluster of highly shared sequence variants was judged likely to represent a technical artifact of the sequencing pipeline. According to a later analysis, TCR association rates differed among HLA loci, with DRB1 alleles showing the most associated TCRs and HLA-C alleles showing the fewest. Compared with equally common non-associated chains, HLA-associated TCR beta chains in a later analysis were more clonally expanded and had lower generation probabilities. When HLA alleles, especially DR and DQ, strongly co-occurred, TCR associations were difficult to assign to individual alleles. In both the original and validation cohorts, the classifier was reported to diagnose cytomegalovirus status with high specificity and sensitivity. Broadly in line with IMGT annotations, most TCR beta V segments showed up in productive rearrangements about 90% or about 30% of the time in an earlier analysis of 450 to 750 of the donors. In vitro tests confirmed that a few of the cytomegalovirus-associated TCR beta chains recognize cytomegalovirus antigens.

The V and J genes are TRBV30 and TRBJ1-5; the D gene is unclear. Source material: PBMCs. This TCR came from a woman between 35 and 50 years old in good health and CMV-seropositive. The DNA sequence is TGTGCCTGGAGTGTGTCCGGCAATCAGCCCCAGCATTTT. This is translated as CAWSVSGNQPQHF.